The clone carrying this T cell receptor (beta chain) has a single count. This entry belongs to a study of blood T cell repertoires in COVID-19. The wider study: Sample material is recorded as cDNA or gDNA derived from T cells, B-cell-depleted T cells, or PBMCs.

Using immunoSEQ multiplex PCR, the repertoire was profiled, and TCRdb retains in-frame clones only, with some absent. The sample lists 200,000 to 250,000 clones, about 88% seen once, with just over 2.5% in the top ten. The trim removed 1 base at V and 5 bases at J, leaving 6 bases unmatched. The germline gives CDR1 SGHVS, CDR2 FQNEAQ. CDR3 length: 15 residues. The specimen was PBMCs or T cells enriched from blood (not recorded which). The gene calls are TRBV7-8 and TRBJ1-1, with 8 bases aligning to TRBD1. This clonotype was sampled from a woman aged 25 to 45 who had recovered from COVID-19. DNA for the CDR3: TGTGCCAGCAGCTTAGATAGGGGACAGGAGACTGAAGCTTTCTTT. Translation gives CASSLDRGQETEAFF.